A selection of T cell receptor beta chains follows, all from one sample in a study of blood T cell repertoires in COVID-19. Sequenced by immunoSEQ multiplex PCR; TCRdb stores in-frame clones only, minus some. The table records roughly 80,000 clones, more than 75% of them present only once. Material: peripheral blood. The receptors derive from an elderly woman with active or convalescent COVID-19. Each CDR3 is given with its conserved first and last residue. A D gene is named only where the DNA matches it firmly. Clone size, where shown, is once, few, many, or a class for clones that have expanded.

TRBV4-2	TRBJ2-2	-	-	TGTGCCAGCAGCCCTAAACCCGGGGAGCTGTTTTTT	CASSPKPGELFF
TRBV6-5	TRBJ2-5	-	-	TGTGCCAGCAGTCCCTTGTCTCCTTACCAAGAGACCCAGTACTTC	CASSPLSPYQETQYF
TRBV13	TRBJ2-7	-	-	TGTGCCAGCAGCCCGTTCGGGACATACGAGCAGTACTTC	CASSPFGTYEQYF
TRBV2	TRBJ2-3	TRBD2	once	TGTGCCAGCAGTGAAAGGGCCCCAGCGGGGGGGCCGGGAGGTACGCAGTATTTT	CASSERAPAGGPGGTQYF
TRBV18	TRBJ1-1	TRBD1	-	TGTGCCAGCTCACTAGGACAGGGGACTGAAGCTTTCTTT	CASSLGQGTEAFF
TRBV19	TRBJ1-1	-	-	TGTGCCAGCCGCCCGAACACGAACACTGAAGCTTTCTTT	CASRPNTNTEAFF
TRBV12-3/TRBV12-4	TRBJ2-1	-	-	TGTGCCAGCAGTACGGGGAACTACAATGAGCAGTTCTTC	CASSTGNYNEQFF
TRBV30	TRBJ1-2	-	once	TGTGCCTGGAGTGTACAGGACCTCTATGGCTACACCTTC	CAWSVQDLYGYTF
TRBV19	TRBJ2-3	-	-	TGTGCCAGTACGTCGCGGGTCACAGATACGCAGTATTTT	CASTSRVTDTQYF
TRBV10-3	TRBJ1-2	-	-	TGTGCCATCAGTGGGGGGCTGATAAGTGGCTACACCTTC	CAISGGLISGYTF
TRBV7-9	TRBJ2-2	-	-	TGTGCCAGCAGCACTACAGGATCCGGGGAGCTGTTTTTT	CASSTTGSGELFF
TRBV6-6	TRBJ1-6	TRBD1	-	TGTGCCAGCAGAGGGCCGGAGGGACAGAGATATTCACCCCTCCACTTT	CASRGPEGQRYSPLHF
TRBV2	TRBJ1-1	TRBD1	-	TGTGCCAGCAGGGTTTACCAGGGGGCGAACACTGAAGCTTTCTTT	CASRVYQGANTEAFF
TRBV10-3	TRBJ1-1	-	-	TGTGCCATCAGTGAGCCCCCCAGGGGTGAAGCTTTCTTT	CAISEPPRGEAFF
TRBV2	TRBJ1-4	-	-	TGTGCCAGCGTAGGGGCCCCAGGTAGTGAAAAACTGTTTTTT	CASVGAPGSEKLFF
TRBV12-3/TRBV12-4	TRBJ1-4	-	-	TGTGCCAGCAGTTACGGACAGTATGAAAAACTGTTTTTT	CASSYGQYEKLFF
TRBV3-1/TRBV3-2	TRBJ2-3	TRBD2	-	TGTGCCAGCAGCTCCCTAGCGGGGGGGCCCGATACGCAGTATTTT	CASSSLAGGPDTQYF
TRBV2	TRBJ1-6	-	-	TGTGCCAGCAGTGAAGGTTGGTCCCTTCGACGGGATTCACCCCTCCACTTT	CASSEGWSLRRDSPLHF
TRBV5-1	TRBJ2-1	-	-	TGCGCCAGCAGCTTGGAAGGCCTCGGGGATGAGCAGTTCTTC	CASSLEGLGDEQFF
TRBV12-3/TRBV12-4	TRBJ2-3	TRBD1	-	TGTGCCAGCAATGAGGGGGCCGGAGATACGCAGTATTTT	CASNEGAGDTQYF
TRBV2	TRBJ2-7	TRBD2	-	TGTGCCAGCAGTGAAAGCGGGGGCTCCTACGAGCAGTACTTC	CASSESGGSYEQYF
TRBV6-1	TRBJ2-7	-	-	TGTGCCAGCAGTGATCAGGCACCCTACGAGCAGTACTTC	CASSDQAPYEQYF
TRBV7-2	TRBJ1-5	-	-	TGTGCCAGCAGCTTAGTAGGCTGGACTGAAACCAATCAGCCCCAGCATTTT	CASSLVGWTETNQPQHF
TRBV30	TRBJ2-5	TRBD2	-	TGTGCCTGGAGTCCCGGGATAGCGGGGGGTGCGGGGGAGACCCAGTACTTC	CAWSPGIAGGAGETQYF
TRBV5-4	TRBJ2-2	TRBD2	-	TGTGCCAGCAGCCCTTTCCTAGCGGGGGCGAACACCGGGGAGCTGTTTTTT	CASSPFLAGANTGELFF
TRBV6-6	TRBJ2-7	-	-	TGTGCCAGCAGAAAGGACAGCTACGAGCAGTACTTC	CASRKDSYEQYF
TRBV10-3	TRBJ2-7	-	-	TGTGCCATCAGGAGTGGACAGCGTTCCTACGAGCAGTACTTC	CAIRSGQRSYEQYF
TRBV2	TRBJ1-6	-	-	TGTGCCAGCACTCCAGGACAGCTCTCCTATAATTCACCCCTCCACTTT	CASTPGQLSYNSPLHF
TRBV5-1	TRBJ2-7	TRBD1	-	TGCGCCAGCAGCTTGGTGGGACAGGGACCCTACGAGCAGTACTTC	CASSLVGQGPYEQYF
TRBV6-5	TRBJ1-1	-	-	TGTGCCGCCCAGGATTATGAAGCTTTCTTT	CAAQDYEAFF
TRBV6-2/TRBV6-3	TRBJ1-6	-	-	TGTGCCAGCAGTTACCTCGGGAATTCACCCCTCCACTTT	CASSYLGNSPLHF
TRBV4-2	TRBJ2-7	-	-	TGTGCCAGCAGTAGGACAGCAGCCTCCTACGAGCAGTACTTC	CASSRTAASYEQYF
TRBV27	TRBJ1-5	-	-	TGTGCCAGCAGTTTAACTGTCGGAGGGGCGCAGCCCCAGCATTTT	CASSLTVGGAQPQHF
TRBV27	TRBJ1-2	TRBD1	-	TGTGCCAGCAGACGATACGGACAGGGCTCCTATGGCTACACCTTC	CASRRYGQGSYGYTF
TRBV7-8	TRBJ1-6	-	-	TGTGCCAGCAGCTTAGTAGAAAGTCAGGGGCATTCACCCCTCCACTTT	CASSLVESQGHSPLHF
TRBV4-1	TRBJ2-3	-	once	TGCGCCAGCAGCCAAGGCCGACAGACAGATACGCAGTATTTT	CASSQGRQTDTQYF